Listed here is a single TCR beta chain. Its antigen remains unidentified. Time point specified: week 47, end of study. A single vaccine dose contained 300 ug of mutant IDH1 20-mer peptide, and topical imiquimod was used with it. Using immunoSEQ multiplex PCR, the repertoire was profiled, and TCRdb retains in-frame clones only, with some absent. In the table there are approximately 50,000 clones, more than 75% of which are singletons. This record comes from a study of a mutant IDH1 vaccine in newly diagnosed glioma. The J segment lost 2 bases and the V segment lost 5 bases, leaving 7 bases of the junction unmatched. CDR1 LNHDA and CDR2 SQIVND come from the germline V gene (reference sequence). This CDR3 is 17 amino acids long.

The chain combines TRBV19 with TRBJ1-6; 9 bases match TRBD1. This sequence was found in a middle-aged woman with glioma. Some clones in this sample may be carry-over from other donors' samples. Material: PBMCs, obtained from a glioma patient whose treatment included an IDH1 peptide vaccine. CDR3 coding DNA: TGTGCCAGTAGTGCTGGGACAGGGTCGACCTATAATTCACCCCTCCACTTT. Translating gives CASSAGTGSTYNSPLHF.